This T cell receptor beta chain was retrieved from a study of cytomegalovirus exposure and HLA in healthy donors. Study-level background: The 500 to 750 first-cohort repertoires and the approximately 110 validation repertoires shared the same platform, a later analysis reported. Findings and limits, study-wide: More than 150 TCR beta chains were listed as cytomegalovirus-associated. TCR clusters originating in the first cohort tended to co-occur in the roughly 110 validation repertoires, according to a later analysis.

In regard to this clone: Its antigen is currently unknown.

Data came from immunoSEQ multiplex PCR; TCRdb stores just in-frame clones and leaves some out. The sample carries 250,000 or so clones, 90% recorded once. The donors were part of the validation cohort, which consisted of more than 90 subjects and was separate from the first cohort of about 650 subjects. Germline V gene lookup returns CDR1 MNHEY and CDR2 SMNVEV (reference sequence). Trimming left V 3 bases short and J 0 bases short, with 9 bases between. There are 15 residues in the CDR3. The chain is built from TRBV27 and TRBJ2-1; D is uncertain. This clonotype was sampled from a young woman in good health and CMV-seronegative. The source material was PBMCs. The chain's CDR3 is CASSLAGFSYNEQFF. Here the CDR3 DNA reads TGTGCCAGCAGTTTGGCCGGGTTCTCCTACAATGAGCAGTTCTTC.